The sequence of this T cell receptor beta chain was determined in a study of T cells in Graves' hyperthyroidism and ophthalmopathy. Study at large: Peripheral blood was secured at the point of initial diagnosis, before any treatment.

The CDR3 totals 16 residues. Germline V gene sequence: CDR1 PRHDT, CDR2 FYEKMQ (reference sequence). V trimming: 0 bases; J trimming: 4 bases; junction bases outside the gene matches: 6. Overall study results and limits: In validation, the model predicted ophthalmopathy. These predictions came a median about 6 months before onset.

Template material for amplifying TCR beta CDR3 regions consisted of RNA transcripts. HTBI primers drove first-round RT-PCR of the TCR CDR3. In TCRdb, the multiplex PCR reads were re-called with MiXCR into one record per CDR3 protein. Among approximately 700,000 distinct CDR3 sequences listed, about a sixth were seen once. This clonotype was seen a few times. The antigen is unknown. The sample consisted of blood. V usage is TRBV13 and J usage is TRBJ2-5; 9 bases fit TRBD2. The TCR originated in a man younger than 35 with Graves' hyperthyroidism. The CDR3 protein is CASSLGPYSGRETQYF. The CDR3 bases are TGTGCCAGCAGCTTAGGACCCTATAGCGGGAGAGAGACCCAGTACTTC. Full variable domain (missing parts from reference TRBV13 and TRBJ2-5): AAGVIQSPRHLIKEKRETATLKCYPIPRHDTVYWYQQGPGQDPQFLISFYEKMQSDKGSIPDRFSAQQFSDYHSELNMSSLELGDSALYFCASSLGPYSGRETQYFGPGTRLLVL.